This TCR beta chain was documented in a study of T cell responses to AZD1222 COVID-19 vaccine. Study-level points and caveats: There were mostly white British donors and more females than males, and clonal diversity was possibly underestimated.

Turning to this clone: The antigen remains unidentified.

CDR1 and CDR2 (germline): KGHDR, SFDVKD. The CDR3 length is 16 residues. J lost 5 bases, V lost 0 bases, and 5 bases had no gene match. TCRdb's copy holds only in-frame clones and misses some; the assay was immunoSEQ multiplex PCR. Of some 280,000 clones in the sample, 90% to 95% were seen once. The origin of this receptor is an adult who received the AZD1222 COVID-19 vaccine. The chain employs TRBV24-1 and TRBJ2-5; TRBD1 matches 10 bases. The specimen comprised peripheral blood, sampled 28 days after the second AZD1222 dose. CDR3 coding DNA: TGTGCCACCAGTGATTTGTCAGGGACAGGGGACGAGACCCAGTACTTC. It encodes CATSDLSGTGDETQYF.